The rows below give T cell receptor beta chains drawn from one sample of a study of blood T cell repertoires in COVID-19. Assay: immunoSEQ multiplex PCR; the TCRdb copy retains only in-frame clones and omits some. Seen here are 450,000 or so clones, 70% to 90% observed once, and the top ten hold roughly 0.84%. The sequencing sample was made of peripheral blood. The origin of the receptors is a man aged 18 to 30 with COVID-19, enrolled during active disease. Both conserved end residues are part of each CDR3. A clone size is listed for some rows: how often the clone was seen (once, few, many), or a class if it is expanded.

v_call	j_call	clone_size	cdr3_aa
TRBV28	TRBJ2-2	-	CASSGLAGTGELFF
TRBV13	TRBJ2-2	-	CASGGQGAVSNTGELFF
TRBV30	TRBJ1-6	-	CAWTRTYNSPLHF
TRBV6-1	TRBJ1-2	few	CASSDRGGGYHYGYTF
TRBV23-1	TRBJ2-5	-	CASSLSQYQETQYF
TRBV30	TRBJ2-3	-	CAWSGAWRSLSDTQYF
TRBV4-1	TRBJ1-2	-	CASSQMRGGVGGYTF
TRBV6-5	TRBJ2-5	-	CASSPTERETQYF
TRBV18	TRBJ2-1	-	CASSPSGGGINEQFF
TRBV19	TRBJ1-5	few	CASSRGTGRGNQPQHF
TRBV4-1	TRBJ2-1	-	CASSLGGGEQFF
TRBV6-5	TRBJ2-2	-	CATCRGTINTGELFF
TRBV5-6	TRBJ1-5	-	CASSLTADEGPQHF
TRBV6-6	TRBJ1-4	-	CASSPLGSLLRNEKLFF
TRBV11-3	TRBJ2-7	-	CASSSGDRIREQYF
TRBV30	TRBJ2-5	once	CAWSVLWSSGRAEKTQYF
TRBV18	TRBJ2-1	-	CASSPPGRGNEQFF
TRBV5-4	TRBJ1-1	-	CATRPDYSGAEAFF
TRBV28	TRBJ2-1	-	CASSSPGLAGNEQFF
TRBV10-1	TRBJ2-3	-	CASSESPGTSILTDTQYF
TRBV15	TRBJ2-7	-	CATSREPKSGYEQYF
TRBV11-2	TRBJ1-1	few	CASSPTGGGTEAFF
TRBV24-1	TRBJ2-3	-	CATSDGTALATDTQYF
TRBV2	TRBJ1-6	-	CASGQGIGNNSPLHF
TRBV5-1	TRBJ2-2	-	CASSLRGAGELFF
TRBV25-1	TRBJ2-5	-	CASSNYETQYF
TRBV7-8	TRBJ2-2	-	CASSLMAGETGELFF
TRBV2	TRBJ1-2	-	CASSVQGVGYTF
TRBV7-6	TRBJ2-1	-	CASSLGGGGDEQFF
TRBV20-1	TRBJ2-3	-	CSCYRGDTQYF
TRBV5-4	TRBJ2-7	-	CASSPGARAYEQYF
TRBV27	TRBJ2-2	-	CASSGTGMAGELFF
TRBV29-1	TRBJ2-3	-	CSVVVSMLSSFGTQYF
TRBV7-9	TRBJ2-7	-	CASSAYGTGVYEQYF
TRBV5-1	TRBJ2-3	-	CASSLGRTSTDTQYF
TRBV5-1	TRBJ1-1	-	CASSSDRGTEAFF
TRBV9	TRBJ2-1	-	CASSVDSGQTYDEQFF
TRBV11-2	TRBJ2-7	-	CASSLVAGHYEQYF
TRBV7-9	TRBJ2-7	-	CASSLSVGTPEGNEQYF
TRBV6-4	TRBJ1-1	-	CASRKAGTVNTEAFF
TRBV11-3	TRBJ2-1	-	CASSFSPGLATEQFF
TRBV6-1	TRBJ2-6	-	CASSVDILLGGSGANVLTF
TRBV13	TRBJ2-1	-	CASSPRGGGGNEQFF
TRBV7-2	TRBJ2-1	-	CASSLTLAGGSYEQFF
TRBV15	TRBJ2-7	-	CATSSLIRTSSYEQYF
TRBV21-1	TRBJ2-7	-	CASSKPGQGTYEQYF
TRBV7-6	TRBJ2-7	-	CASSLTSGNLSYEQYF
TRBV9	TRBJ2-2	once	CASSVVGHLPGELFF
TRBV10-3	TRBJ2-7	-	CAISDSRVAVHEQYF
TRBV7-9	TRBJ1-1	-	CASSLGRQAAGTEAFF
TRBV11-3	TRBJ2-1	-	CASSLAGGPGYNEQFF
TRBV2	TRBJ2-3	-	CASRAGTSGSYTQYF
TRBV27	TRBJ2-1	-	CASSLITSGDYEQFF
TRBV27	TRBJ2-1	-	CASSSMAGRNEQFF
TRBV19	TRBJ2-3	-	CASSIGGLALPTDTQYF
TRBV18	TRBJ2-3	-	CASSPLPGGEQDTQYF
TRBV7-6	TRBJ2-2	-	CASSLNTGELFF
TRBV2	TRBJ1-4	-	CASRGQVREKLFF
TRBV6-5	TRBJ2-5	-	CASSHQQETQYF
TRBV5-1	TRBJ2-1	-	CASSLAGGAENEQFF